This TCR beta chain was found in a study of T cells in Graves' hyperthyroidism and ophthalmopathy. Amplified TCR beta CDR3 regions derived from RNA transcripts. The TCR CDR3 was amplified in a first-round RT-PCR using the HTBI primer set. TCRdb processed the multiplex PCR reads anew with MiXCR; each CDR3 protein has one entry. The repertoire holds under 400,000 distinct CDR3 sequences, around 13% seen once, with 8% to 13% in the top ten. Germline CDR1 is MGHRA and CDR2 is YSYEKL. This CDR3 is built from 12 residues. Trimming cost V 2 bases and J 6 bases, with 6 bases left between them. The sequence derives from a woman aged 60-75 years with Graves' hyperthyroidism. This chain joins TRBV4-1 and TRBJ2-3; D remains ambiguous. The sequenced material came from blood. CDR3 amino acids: CASSQNWDTQYF. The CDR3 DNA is TGCGCCAGCAGCCAAAATTGGGATACGCAGTATTTT.